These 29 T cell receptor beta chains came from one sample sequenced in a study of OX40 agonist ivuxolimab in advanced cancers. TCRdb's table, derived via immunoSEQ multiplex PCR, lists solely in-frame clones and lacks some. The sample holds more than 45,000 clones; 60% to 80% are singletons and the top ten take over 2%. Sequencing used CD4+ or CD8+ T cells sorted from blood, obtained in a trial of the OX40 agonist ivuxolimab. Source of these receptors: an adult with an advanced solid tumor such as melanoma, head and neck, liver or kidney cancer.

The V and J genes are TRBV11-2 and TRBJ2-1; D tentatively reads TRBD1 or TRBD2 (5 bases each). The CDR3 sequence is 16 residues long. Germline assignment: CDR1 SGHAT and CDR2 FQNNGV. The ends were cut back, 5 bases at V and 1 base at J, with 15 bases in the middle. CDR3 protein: CASSPHRDPSYNEQFF. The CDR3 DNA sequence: TGTGCCAGCAGCCCCCACCGGGACCCTTCCTACAATGAGCAGTTCTTC.

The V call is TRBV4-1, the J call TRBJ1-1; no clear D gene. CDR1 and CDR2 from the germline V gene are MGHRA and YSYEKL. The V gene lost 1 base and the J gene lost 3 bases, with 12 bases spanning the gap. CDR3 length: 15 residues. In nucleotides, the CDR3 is TGCGCCAGCAGCCAAGCGACCCTCTGGGACACTGAAGCTTTCTTT. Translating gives CASSQATLWDTEAFF.

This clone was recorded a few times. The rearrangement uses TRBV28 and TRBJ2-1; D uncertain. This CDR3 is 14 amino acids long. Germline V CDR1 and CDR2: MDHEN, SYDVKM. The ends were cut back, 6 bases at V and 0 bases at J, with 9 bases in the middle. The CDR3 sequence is CASRAPGSYNEQFF. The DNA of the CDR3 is TGTGCCAGCAGGGCCCCGGGCTCCTACAATGAGCAGTTCTTC.

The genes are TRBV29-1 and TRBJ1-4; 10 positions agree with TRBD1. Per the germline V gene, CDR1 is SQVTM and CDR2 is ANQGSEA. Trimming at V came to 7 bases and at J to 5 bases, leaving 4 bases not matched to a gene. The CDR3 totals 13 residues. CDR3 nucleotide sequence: TGCAGCGGGCGGACAGGGGGGAATGAAAAACTGTTTTTT. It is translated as CSGRTGGNEKLFF.

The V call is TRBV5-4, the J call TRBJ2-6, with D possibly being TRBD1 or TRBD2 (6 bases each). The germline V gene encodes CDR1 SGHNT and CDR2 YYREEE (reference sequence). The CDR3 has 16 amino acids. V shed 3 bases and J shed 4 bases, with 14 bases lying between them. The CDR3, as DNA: TGTGCCAGCAGCTCCCCTGGGGGGCCCGGGGCCAACGTCCTGACTTTC. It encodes CASSSPGGPGANVLTF.

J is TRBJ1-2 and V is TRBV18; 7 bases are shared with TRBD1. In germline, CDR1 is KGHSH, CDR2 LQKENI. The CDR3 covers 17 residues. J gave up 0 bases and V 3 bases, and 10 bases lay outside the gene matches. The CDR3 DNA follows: TGTGCCAGCTCACCCCCCGCACAGGGGCCAGCTAACTATGGCTACACCTTC. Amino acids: CASSPPAQGPANYGYTF.

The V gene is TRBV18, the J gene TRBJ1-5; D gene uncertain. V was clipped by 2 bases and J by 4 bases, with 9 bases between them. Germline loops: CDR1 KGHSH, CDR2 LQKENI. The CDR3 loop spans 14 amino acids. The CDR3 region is CASSPGFQNQPQHF. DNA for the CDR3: TGTGCCAGCTCACCAGGCTTCCAGAATCAGCCCCAGCATTTT.

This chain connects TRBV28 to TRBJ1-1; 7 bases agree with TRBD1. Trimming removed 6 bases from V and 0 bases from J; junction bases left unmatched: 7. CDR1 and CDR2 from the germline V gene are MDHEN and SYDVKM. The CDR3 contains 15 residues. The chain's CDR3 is CASRQGGVVNTEAFF. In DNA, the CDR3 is TGTGCCAGCAGGCAGGGGGGTGTCGTGAACACTGAAGCTTTCTTT.

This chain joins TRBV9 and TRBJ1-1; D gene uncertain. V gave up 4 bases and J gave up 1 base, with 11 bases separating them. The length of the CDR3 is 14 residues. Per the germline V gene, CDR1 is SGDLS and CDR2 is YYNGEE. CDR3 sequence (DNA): TGTGCCAGCAGCCAAACAAGTGGGAACACTGAAGCTTTCTTT. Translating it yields CASSQTSGNTEAFF.

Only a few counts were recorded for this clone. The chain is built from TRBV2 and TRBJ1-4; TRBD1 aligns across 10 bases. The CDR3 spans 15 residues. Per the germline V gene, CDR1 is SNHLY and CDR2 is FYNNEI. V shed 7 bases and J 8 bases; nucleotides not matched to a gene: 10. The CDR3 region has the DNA TGTGCCAGCACCACGGACAGGGGGGAAGGGGAAAAACTGTTTTTT. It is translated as CASTTDRGEGEKLFF.

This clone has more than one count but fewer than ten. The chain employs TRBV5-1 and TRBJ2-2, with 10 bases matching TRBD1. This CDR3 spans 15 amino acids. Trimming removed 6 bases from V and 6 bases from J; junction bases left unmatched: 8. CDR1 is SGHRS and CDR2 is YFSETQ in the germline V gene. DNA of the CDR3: TGCGCCAGCAATGCCGGGACAGGGGCCGCCGGGGAGCTGTTTTTT. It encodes CASNAGTGAAGELFF.

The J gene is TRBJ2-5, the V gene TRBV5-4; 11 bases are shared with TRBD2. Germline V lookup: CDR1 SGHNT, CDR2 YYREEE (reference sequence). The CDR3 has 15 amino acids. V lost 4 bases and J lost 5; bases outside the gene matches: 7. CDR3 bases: TGTGCCAGCAGCAGTACTAGCGGGAGCTCCGAGACCCAGTACTTC. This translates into CASSSTSGSSETQYF.

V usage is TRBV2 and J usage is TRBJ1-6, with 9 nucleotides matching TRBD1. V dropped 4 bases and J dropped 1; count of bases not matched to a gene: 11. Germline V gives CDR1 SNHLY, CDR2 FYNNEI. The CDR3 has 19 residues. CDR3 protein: CASSALLGTGISYNSPLHF. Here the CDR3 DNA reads TGTGCCAGCAGTGCTCTTTTAGGGACAGGGATTTCCTATAATTCACCCCTCCACTTT. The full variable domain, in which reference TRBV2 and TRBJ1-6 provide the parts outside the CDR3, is EPEVTQTPSHQVTQMGQEVILRCVPISNHLYFYWYRQILGQKVEFLVSFYNNEISEKSEIFDDQFSVERPDGSNFTLKIRSTKLEDSAMYFCASSALLGTGISYNSPLHFGNGTRLTVT.

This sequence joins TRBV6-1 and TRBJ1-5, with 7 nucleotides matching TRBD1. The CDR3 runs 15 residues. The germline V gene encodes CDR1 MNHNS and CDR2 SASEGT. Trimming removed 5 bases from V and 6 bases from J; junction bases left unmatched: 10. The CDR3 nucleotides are TGTGCCAGCAGTCCAGCCCAGACAGGGTTTCAGCCCCAGCATTTT. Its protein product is CASSPAQTGFQPQHF.

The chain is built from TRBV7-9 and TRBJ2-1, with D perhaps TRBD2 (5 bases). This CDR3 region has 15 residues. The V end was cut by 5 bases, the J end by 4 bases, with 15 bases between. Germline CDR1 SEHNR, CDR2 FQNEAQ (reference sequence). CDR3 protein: CASSPLTRGYNEQFF. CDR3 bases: TGTGCCAGCAGCCCGCTAACCCGGGGATACAATGAGCAGTTCTTC. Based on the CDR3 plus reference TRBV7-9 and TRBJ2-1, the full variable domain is DTGVSQNPRHKITKRGQNVTFRCDPISEHNRLYWYRQTLGQGPEFLTYFQNEAQLEKSRLLSDRFSAERPKGSFSTLEIQRTEQGDSAMYLCASSPLTRGYNEQFFGPGTRLTVL.

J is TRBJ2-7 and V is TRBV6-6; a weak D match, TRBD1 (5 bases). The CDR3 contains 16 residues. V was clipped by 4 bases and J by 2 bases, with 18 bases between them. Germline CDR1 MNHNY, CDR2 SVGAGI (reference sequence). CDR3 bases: TGTGCCAGCAGTTTTCAGGCCCGACAGTACACCTACGAGCAGTACTTC. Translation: CASSFQARQYTYEQYF.

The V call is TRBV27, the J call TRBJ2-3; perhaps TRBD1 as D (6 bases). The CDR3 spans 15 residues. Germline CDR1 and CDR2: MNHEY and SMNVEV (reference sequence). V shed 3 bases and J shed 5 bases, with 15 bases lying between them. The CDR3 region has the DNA TGTGCCAGCAGTTTTATGTCTCAGGGACAAGATACGCAGTATTTT. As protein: CASSFMSQGQDTQYF.

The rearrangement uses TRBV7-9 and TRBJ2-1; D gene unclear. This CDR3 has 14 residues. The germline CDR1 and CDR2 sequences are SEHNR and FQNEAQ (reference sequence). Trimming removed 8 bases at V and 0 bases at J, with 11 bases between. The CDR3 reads CASGMMSSYNEQFF. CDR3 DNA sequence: TGTGCCAGCGGAATGATGAGCTCCTACAATGAGCAGTTCTTC.

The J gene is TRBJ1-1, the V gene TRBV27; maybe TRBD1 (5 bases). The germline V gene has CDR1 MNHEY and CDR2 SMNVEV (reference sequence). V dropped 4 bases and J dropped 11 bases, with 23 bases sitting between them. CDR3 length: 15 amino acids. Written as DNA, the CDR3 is TGTGCCAGCAGTTACCGGGACCCGAGGACCTCGACGGCTTTCTTT. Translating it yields CASSYRDPRTSTAFF.

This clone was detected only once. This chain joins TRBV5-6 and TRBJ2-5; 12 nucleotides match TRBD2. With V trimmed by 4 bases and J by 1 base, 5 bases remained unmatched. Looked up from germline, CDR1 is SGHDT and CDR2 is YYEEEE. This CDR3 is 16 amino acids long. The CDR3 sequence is CASSQRLAGVQETQYF. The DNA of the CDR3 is TGTGCCAGCAGCCAGCGACTAGCGGGAGTCCAAGAGACCCAGTACTTC.

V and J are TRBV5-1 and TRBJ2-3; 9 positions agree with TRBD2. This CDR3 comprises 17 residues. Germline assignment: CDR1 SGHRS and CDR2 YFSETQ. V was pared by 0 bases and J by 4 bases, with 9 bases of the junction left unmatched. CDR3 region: CASSLEGFGGRADTQYF. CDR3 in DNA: TGCGCCAGCAGCTTGGAGGGGTTTGGCGGGAGGGCAGATACGCAGTATTTT.

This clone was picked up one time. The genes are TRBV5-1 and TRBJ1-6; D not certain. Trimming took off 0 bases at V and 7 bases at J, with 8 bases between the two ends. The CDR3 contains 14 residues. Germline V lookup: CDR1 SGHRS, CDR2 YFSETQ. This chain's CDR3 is CASSLGQRNSPLHF. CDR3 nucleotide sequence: TGCGCCAGCAGCTTGGGACAAAGGAATTCACCCCTCCACTTT.

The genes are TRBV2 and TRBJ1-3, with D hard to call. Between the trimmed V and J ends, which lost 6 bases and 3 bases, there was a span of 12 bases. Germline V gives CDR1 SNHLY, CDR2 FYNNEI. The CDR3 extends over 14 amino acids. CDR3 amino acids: CASSQVFDGNTIYF. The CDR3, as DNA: TGTGCCAGCAGCCAGGTCTTTGATGGAAACACCATATATTTT.

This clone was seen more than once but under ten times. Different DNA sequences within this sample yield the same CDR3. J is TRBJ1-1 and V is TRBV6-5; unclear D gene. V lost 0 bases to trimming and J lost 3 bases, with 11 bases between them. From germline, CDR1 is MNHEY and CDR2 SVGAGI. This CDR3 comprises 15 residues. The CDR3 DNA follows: TGTGCCAGCAGTTACTCGGCATTAGGTGACACTGAAGCTTTCTTT. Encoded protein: CASSYSALGDTEAFF.

CDR3 sequence: CASSTHTGELFF. The CDR3 DNA reads TGTGCCAGCAGCACACACACCGGGGAGCTGTTTTTT. V usage is TRBV7-8 and J usage is TRBJ2-2; D gene unclear. V was pared by 5 bases and J by 3 bases, with 4 bases between. The germline V gene has CDR1 SGHVS and CDR2 FQNEAQ. The CDR3 runs 12 residues.

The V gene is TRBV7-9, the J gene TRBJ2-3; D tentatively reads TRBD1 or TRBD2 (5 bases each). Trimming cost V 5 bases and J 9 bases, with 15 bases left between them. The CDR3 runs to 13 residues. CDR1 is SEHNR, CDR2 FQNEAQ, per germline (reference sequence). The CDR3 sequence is CASSPSSGSTQYF. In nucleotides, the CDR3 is TGTGCCAGCAGCCCTAGCTCAGGGTCCACGCAGTATTTT.

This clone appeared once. CDR3 DNA sequence: TGTGCCAGCAGCCCGGACAGCTACCACACTGAAGCTTTCTTT. Protein: CASSPDSYHTEAFF. V usage is TRBV7-2 and J usage is TRBJ1-1; tentatively, D is TRBD1 (6 bases). The CDR3 is 14 residues long. Per germline, CDR1 SGHTA and CDR2 FQGNSA. V dropped 5 bases and J dropped 3 bases, with 13 bases sitting between them.

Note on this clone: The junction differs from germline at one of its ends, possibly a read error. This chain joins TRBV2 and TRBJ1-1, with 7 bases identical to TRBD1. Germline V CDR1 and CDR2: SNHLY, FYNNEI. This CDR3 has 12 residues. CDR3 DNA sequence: TGTGCCAGCGGTCTCATCGGGACAGCTAAGTCCTTT. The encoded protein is CASGLIGTAKSF. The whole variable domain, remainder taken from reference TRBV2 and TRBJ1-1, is EPEVTQTPSHQVTQMGQEVILRCVPISNHLYFYWYRQILGQKVEFLVSFYNNEISEKSEIFDDQFSVERPDGSNFTLKIRSTKLEDSAMYFCASGLIGTAKSFGQGTRLTVV.

The DNA of the CDR3 is TGTGCCAGCAGTTACTCGCAGAATGAAAAACTGTTTTTT. Its translation is CASSYSQNEKLFF. The V call is TRBV6-6, the J call TRBJ1-4; D is undetermined. The V end lost 0 bases, the J end lost 5 bases, and 4 bases lay between the germline ends. Germline V gene sequence: CDR1 MNHNY, CDR2 SVGAGI (reference sequence). This CDR3 region has 13 residues.